The sequence of this T cell receptor (beta chain) was determined in a study of B cell selection in AIRE deficiency. Repertoires were generated with immunoSEQ multiplex PCR, while TCRdb's copy carries only in-frame clones and drops some. The sample lists fewer than 30,000 clones; roughly 95% were seen once. This CDR3 comprises 15 residues. The ends were cut back, 0 bases at V and 5 bases at J, with 9 bases in the middle. Germline CDR1 reads SGHRS; CDR2 reads YFSETQ. The sorted conventional CD4 T cells were gated as CD4+CD127+. Controls came from healthy donors unrelated to patients. This receptor was obtained from a human donor in good health. The J gene is TRBJ1-6, the V gene TRBV5-1; a weak D match, TRBD1 (6 bases). Source material: CD4+CD127+ conventional T cells sorted from PBMCs. CDR3 nucleotide sequence: TGCGCCAGCAGCTTGGCAGGGGAAGATAATTCACCCCTCCACTTT. Translated: CASSLAGEDNSPLHF.